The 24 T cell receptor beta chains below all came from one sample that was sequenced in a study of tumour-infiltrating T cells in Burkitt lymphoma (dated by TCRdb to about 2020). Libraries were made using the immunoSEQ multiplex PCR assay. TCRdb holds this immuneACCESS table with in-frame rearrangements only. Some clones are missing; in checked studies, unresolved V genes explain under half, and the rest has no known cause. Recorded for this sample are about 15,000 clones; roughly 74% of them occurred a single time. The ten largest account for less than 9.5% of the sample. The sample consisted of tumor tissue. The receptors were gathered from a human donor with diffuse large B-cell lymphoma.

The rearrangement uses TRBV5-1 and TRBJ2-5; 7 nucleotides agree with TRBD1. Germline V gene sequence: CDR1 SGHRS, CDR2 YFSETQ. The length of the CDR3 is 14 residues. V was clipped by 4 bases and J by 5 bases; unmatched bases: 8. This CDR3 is CASSVQGLAETQYF. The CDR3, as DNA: TGCGCCAGCAGCGTACAGGGGTTAGCGGAGACCCAGTACTTC.

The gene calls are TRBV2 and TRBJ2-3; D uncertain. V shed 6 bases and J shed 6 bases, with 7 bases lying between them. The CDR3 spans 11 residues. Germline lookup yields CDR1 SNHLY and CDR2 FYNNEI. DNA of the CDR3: TGTGCCAGCAGCGCCCCCGATACGCAGTATTTT. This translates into CASSAPDTQYF.

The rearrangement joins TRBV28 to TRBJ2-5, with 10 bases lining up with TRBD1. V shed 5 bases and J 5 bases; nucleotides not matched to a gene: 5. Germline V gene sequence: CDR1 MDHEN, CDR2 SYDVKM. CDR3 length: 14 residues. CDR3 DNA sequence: TGTGCCAGCAGTACGGACAGGGGGACGGAGACCCAGTACTTC. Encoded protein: CASSTDRGTETQYF.

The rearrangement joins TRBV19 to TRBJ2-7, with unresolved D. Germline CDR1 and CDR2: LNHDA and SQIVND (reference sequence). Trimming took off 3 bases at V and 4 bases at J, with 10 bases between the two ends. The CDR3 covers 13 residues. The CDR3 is CASSISTKYEQYF. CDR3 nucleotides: TGTGCCAGTAGTATCTCTACAAAATACGAGCAGTACTTC.

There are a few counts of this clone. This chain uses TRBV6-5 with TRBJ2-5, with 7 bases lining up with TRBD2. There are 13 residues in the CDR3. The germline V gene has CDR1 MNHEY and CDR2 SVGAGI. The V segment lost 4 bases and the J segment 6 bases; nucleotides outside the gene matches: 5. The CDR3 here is CASSFRGGKTQYF. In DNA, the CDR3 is TGTGCCAGCAGTTTCCGCGGGGGAAAGACCCAGTACTTC.

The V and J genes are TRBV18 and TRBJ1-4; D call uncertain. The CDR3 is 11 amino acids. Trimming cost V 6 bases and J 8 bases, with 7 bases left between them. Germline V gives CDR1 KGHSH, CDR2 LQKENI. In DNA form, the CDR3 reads TGTGCCAGCTCCCTGGAGGAAAAACTGTTTTTT. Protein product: CASSLEEKLFF.

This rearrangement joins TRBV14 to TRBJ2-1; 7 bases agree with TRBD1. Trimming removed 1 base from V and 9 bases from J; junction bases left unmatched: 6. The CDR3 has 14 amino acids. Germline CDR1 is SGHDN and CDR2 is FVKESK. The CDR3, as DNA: TGTGCCAGCAGCCAAGCTGAAGGGGGCGGTGAGCAGTTCTTC. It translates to CASSQAEGGGEQFF.

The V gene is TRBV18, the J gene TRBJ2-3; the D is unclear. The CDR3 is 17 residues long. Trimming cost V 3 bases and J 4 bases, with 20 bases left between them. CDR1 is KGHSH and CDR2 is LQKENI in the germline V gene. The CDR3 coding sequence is TGTGCCAGCTCACCCGAAATCGGACGAACCCAGCCAGATACGCAGTATTTT. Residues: CASSPEIGRTQPDTQYF.

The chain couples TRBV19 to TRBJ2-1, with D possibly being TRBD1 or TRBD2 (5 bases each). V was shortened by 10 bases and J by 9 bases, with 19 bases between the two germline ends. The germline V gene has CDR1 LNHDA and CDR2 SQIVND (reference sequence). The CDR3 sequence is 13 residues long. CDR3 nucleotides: TGTGCCATCCCGCGTGGGGCCGGGGTTGAGCAGTTCTTC. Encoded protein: CAIPRGAGVEQFF.

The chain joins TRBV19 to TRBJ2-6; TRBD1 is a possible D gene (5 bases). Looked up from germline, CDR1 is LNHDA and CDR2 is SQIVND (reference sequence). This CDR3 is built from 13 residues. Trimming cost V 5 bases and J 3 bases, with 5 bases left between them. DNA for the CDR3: TGTGCCAGTAGTCAGGGTGGGGCCAACGTCCTGACTTTC. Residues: CASSQGGANVLTF.

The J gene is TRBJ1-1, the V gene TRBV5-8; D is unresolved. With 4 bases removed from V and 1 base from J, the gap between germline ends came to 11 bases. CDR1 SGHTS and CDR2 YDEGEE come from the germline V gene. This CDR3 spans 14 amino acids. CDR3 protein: CASSPSEGNTEAFF. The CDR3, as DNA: TGTGCCAGCAGCCCCAGTGAGGGGAACACTGAAGCTTTCTTT.

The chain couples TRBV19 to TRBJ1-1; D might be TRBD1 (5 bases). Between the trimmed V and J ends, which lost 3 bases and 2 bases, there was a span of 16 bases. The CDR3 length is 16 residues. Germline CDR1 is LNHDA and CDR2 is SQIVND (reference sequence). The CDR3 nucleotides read TGTGCCAGTAGTATCCGGGGCCAGAACTTAAACACTGAAGCTTTCTTT. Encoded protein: CASSIRGQNLNTEAFF.

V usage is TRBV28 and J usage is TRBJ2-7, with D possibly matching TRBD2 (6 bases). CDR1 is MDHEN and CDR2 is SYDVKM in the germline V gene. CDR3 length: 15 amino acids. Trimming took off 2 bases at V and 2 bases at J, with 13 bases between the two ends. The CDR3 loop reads CASSLTRDSPYEQYF. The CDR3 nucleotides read TGTGCCAGCAGTTTAACCCGGGACTCCCCCTACGAGCAGTACTTC.

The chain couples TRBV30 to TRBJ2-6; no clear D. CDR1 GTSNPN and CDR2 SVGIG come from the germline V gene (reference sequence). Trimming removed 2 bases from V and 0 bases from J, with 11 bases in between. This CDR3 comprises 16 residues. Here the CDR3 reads CAWSRAKASGANVLTF. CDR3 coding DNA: TGTGCCTGGAGTCGTGCGAAAGCCTCTGGGGCCAACGTCCTGACTTTC.

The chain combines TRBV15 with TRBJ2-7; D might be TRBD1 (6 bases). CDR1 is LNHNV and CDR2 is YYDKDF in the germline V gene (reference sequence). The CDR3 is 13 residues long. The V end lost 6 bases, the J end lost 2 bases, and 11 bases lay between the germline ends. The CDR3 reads CATSATGPYEQYF. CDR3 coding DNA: TGTGCCACCAGTGCCACAGGGCCCTACGAGCAGTACTTC. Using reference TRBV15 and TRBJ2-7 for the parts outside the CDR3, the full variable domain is DAMVIQNPRYQVTQFGKPVTLSCSQTLNHNVMYWYQQKSSQAPKLLFHYYDKDFNNEADTPDNFQSRRPNTSFCFLDIRSPGLGDTAMYLCATSATGPYEQYFGPGTRLTVT.

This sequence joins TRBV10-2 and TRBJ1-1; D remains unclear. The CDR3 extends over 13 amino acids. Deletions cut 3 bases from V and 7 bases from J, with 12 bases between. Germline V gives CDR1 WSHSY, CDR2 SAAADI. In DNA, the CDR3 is TGCGCCAGCAGTGAATATGGGAGGGATGAAGCTTTCTTT. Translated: CASSEYGRDEAFF.

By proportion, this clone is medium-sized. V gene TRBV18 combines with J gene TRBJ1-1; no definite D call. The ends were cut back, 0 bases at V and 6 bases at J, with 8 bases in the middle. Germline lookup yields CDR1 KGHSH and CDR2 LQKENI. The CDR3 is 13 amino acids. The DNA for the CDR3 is TGTGCCAGCTCACCACCTGGGTACCCTGAAGCTTTCTTT. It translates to CASSPPGYPEAFF.

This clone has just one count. CDR3 bases: TGTGCCAGCAGACAGGGACTAGCGGGTTACGAGCAGTACGTC. Its protein product is CASRQGLAGYEQYV. This sequence joins TRBV5-4 and TRBJ2-7; TRBD2 agrees at 12 bases. CDR3 length: 14 residues. V lost 5 bases to trimming and J lost 4 bases; unmatched junction nucleotides: 4. The germline V gene has CDR1 SGHNT and CDR2 YYREEE (reference sequence).

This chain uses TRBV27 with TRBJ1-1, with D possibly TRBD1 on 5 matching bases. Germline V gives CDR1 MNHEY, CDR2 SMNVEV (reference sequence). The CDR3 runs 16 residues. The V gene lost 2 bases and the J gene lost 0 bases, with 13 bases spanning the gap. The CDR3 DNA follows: TGTGCCAGCAGTTTAATGGGGGGGGTCTTGAACACTGAAGCTTTCTTT. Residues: CASSLMGGVLNTEAFF.

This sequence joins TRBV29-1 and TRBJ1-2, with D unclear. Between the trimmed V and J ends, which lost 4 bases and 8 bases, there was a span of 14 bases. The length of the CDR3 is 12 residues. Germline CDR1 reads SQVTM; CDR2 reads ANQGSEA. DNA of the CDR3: TGCAGCGTTGCCGGTGGGAGGGAGGGCTACACCTTC. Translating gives CSVAGGREGYTF.

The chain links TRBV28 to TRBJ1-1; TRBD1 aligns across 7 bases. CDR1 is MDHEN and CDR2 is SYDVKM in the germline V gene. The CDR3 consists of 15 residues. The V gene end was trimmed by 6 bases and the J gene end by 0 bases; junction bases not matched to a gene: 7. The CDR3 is CASRGTAFLNTEAFF. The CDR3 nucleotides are TGTGCCAGCAGAGGGACAGCGTTTCTGAACACTGAAGCTTTCTTT.

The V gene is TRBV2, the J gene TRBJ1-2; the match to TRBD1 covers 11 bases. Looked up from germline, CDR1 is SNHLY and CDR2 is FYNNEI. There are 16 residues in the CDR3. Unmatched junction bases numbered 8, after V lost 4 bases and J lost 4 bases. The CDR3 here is CASSVSRTGGSYGYTF. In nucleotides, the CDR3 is TGTGCCAGCAGTGTTTCCAGGACAGGGGGCAGCTATGGCTACACCTTC.

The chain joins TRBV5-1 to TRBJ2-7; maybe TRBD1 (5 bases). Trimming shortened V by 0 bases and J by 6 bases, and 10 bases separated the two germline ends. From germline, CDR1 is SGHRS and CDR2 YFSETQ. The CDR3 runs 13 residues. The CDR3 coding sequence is TGCGCCAGCAGCTTGGGCAGGGTGAGCGAGCAGTACTTC. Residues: CASSLGRVSEQYF.

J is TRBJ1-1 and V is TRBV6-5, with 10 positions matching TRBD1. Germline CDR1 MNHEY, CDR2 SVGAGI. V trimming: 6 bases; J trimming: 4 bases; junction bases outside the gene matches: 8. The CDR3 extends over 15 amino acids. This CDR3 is CASRTRQGASTEAFF. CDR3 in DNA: TGTGCCAGCAGGACCAGACAGGGGGCTAGCACTGAAGCTTTCTTT.